The 25 T cell receptor beta chains listed next were all sequenced from one sample in a study of STAT5B mutations in CD4+ large granular lymphocyte leukemia. Assay: immunoSEQ multiplex PCR; the TCRdb copy retains only in-frame clones and omits some. The repertoire consists of 35,000 to 40,000 clones, with almost 85% occurring once and the leading ten covering more than 0.9%. Sequencing was performed on CD4+ T cells from blood buffy coats. All receptors derive from a human donor in good health.

This chain connects TRBV2 to TRBJ2-5, with 9 bases lining up with TRBD2. After removal of 7 bases from V and 1 base from J, the junction contained 7 bases not matched to a gene. Germline V lookup: CDR1 SNHLY, CDR2 FYNNEI. The CDR3 runs 15 residues. CDR3 region: CASIPLAGAQETQYF. CDR3 sequence (DNA): TGTGCCAGCATCCCATTAGCGGGGGCCCAAGAGACCCAGTACTTC.

CDR3 sequence reads: CAWRGDRGNYGYTF. CDR3 nucleotides: TGTGCCTGGAGGGGGGACAGGGGGAACTATGGCTACACCTTC. This rearrangement joins TRBV30 to TRBJ1-2; 11 positions match TRBD1. Trimming at V came to 3 bases and at J to 2 bases, leaving 2 bases not matched to a gene. The CDR3 is 14 residues long. Germline values: CDR1 GTSNPN, CDR2 SVGIG (reference sequence).

CDR3 coding DNA: TGTGCCAGCAGCAAGGACAGGCCAGATACGCAGTATTTT. Translating it yields CASSKDRPDTQYF. V is TRBV9 and J is TRBJ2-3; 7 bases match TRBD1. CDR3 length: 13 amino acids. Losses at the gene ends were 4 bases for V and 4 bases for J; bases not matched to a gene: 3. CDR1 is SGDLS and CDR2 is YYNGEE in the germline V gene.

This clone has only one observation. The chain recombines TRBV25-1 with TRBJ2-2; 8 nucleotides line up with TRBD2. The trim removed 3 bases at V and 5 bases at J, leaving 11 bases unmatched. CDR3 length: 17 amino acids. Germline V gives CDR1 MGHDK, CDR2 SYGVNS. Here the CDR3 reads CASSDPFPGGPTGELFF. CDR3 nucleotides: TGTGCCAGCAGTGATCCGTTCCCGGGAGGGCCTACCGGGGAGCTGTTTTTT.

With respect to this clone: Germline and junction disagree at one end, which may indicate a read error. The chain recombines TRBV5-5 with TRBJ1-2; possible D gene TRBD1, 5 bases. CDR3 length: 17 residues. Germline V gene lookup returns CDR1 SGHKS and CDR2 YYEKEE (reference sequence). The CDR3 nucleotides read TGCGCCAGCAGCTTGGAGTGGGGCCGGACTTATAACTATGGCTACACCTTC. This encodes CASSLEWGRTYNYGYTF.

This clone came up a few times. V gene TRBV7-2 combines with J gene TRBJ2-3, with 7 bases aligning to TRBD2. V dropped 5 bases and J dropped 6; count of bases not matched to a gene: 11. Germline V lookup: CDR1 SGHTA, CDR2 FQGNSA. This CDR3 comprises 15 residues. The CDR3 protein is CASSDMSGVPDTQYF. The CDR3 nucleotides read TGTGCCAGCAGCGATATGAGCGGGGTACCGGATACGCAGTATTTT.

This clone was recorded a few times. J is TRBJ1-5 and V is TRBV4-1; 7 bases are shared with TRBD1. The V segment lost 2 bases and the J segment 7 bases; nucleotides outside the gene matches: 5. CDR1 and CDR2 (germline): MGHRA, YSYEKL. The length of the CDR3 is 14 residues. CDR3 amino acids: CASSQRQGEQPQHF. The CDR3 coding sequence is TGCGCCAGCAGCCAACGGCAGGGGGAACAGCCCCAGCATTTT.

The chain is built from TRBV7-2 and TRBJ1-3; 9 positions match TRBD1. The CDR3 is 16 amino acids. With V trimmed by 2 bases and J by 2 bases, 4 bases remained unmatched. Germline V gene data show CDR1 as SGHTA and CDR2 as FQGNSA. CDR3 coding DNA: TGTGCCAGCAGCTTATGGGGGACAGGGACTGGAAACACCATATATTTT. Encoded protein: CASSLWGTGTGNTIYF.

The chain joins TRBV9 to TRBJ2-7; 9 bases fit TRBD1. The junction had 9 bases not matched to a gene; V was cut back by 2 bases and J by 3 bases. CDR3 size: 16 residues. In germline, CDR1 is SGDLS, CDR2 YYNGEE. CDR3 sequence: CASSVLSQGAGYEQYF. For the CDR3, the DNA is TGTGCCAGCAGCGTCCTATCACAGGGGGCTGGCTACGAGCAGTACTTC.

This chain uses TRBV27 with TRBJ1-3; 7 nucleotides align to TRBD1. V was pared by 6 bases and J by 4 bases, with 15 bases of the junction left unmatched. CDR1 and CDR2 from the germline V gene are MNHEY and SMNVEV (reference sequence). This CDR3 has 17 amino acids. CDR3 region: CASRSVTGARVGNTIYF. The CDR3 DNA reads as TGTGCCAGCAGATCAGTCACAGGGGCGCGGGTGGGAAACACCATATATTTT.

This chain connects TRBV30 to TRBJ1-5; TRBD1 agrees at 8 bases. This CDR3 region has 13 residues. V dropped 4 bases and J dropped 3; count of bases not matched to a gene: 2. Germline CDR1 and CDR2: GTSNPN and SVGIG (reference sequence). In DNA, the CDR3 is TGTGCCTGGAAGGGACAGGACAATCAGCCCCAGCATTTT. Encoded protein: CAWKGQDNQPQHF.

This clone has only one observation. V and J are TRBV9 and TRBJ2-2, with 11 positions matching TRBD2. The germline V gene has CDR1 SGDLS and CDR2 YYNGEE. CDR3 size: 17 residues. Losses at the gene ends were 0 bases for V and 3 bases for J; bases not matched to a gene: 4. The CDR3 loop is CASSVASGGTYTGELFF. The CDR3 DNA reads TGTGCCAGCAGCGTAGCTAGCGGGGGGACCTACACCGGGGAGCTGTTTTTT.

This clone has a handful of counts. The chain employs TRBV29-1 and TRBJ2-1; unclear D gene. Germline values: CDR1 SQVTM, CDR2 ANQGSEA. The CDR3 runs to 14 residues. V shed 3 bases and J shed 0 bases, with 9 bases lying between them. CDR3 loop: CSVEGRISYNEQFF. The CDR3 DNA sequence: TGCAGCGTTGAGGGCAGGATCTCCTACAATGAGCAGTTCTTC.

This chain connects TRBV19 to TRBJ2-7; 10 bases line up with TRBD2. This CDR3 spans 15 amino acids. CDR1 LNHDA and CDR2 SQIVND come from the germline V gene (reference sequence). V dropped 8 bases and J dropped 2; count of bases not matched to a gene: 9. CDR3 bases: TGTGCCAGTGGACGGGGGGGACTAGCGACCTACGAGCAGTACTTC. As protein: CASGRGGLATYEQYF.

This clone came up a few times. The V call is TRBV5-4, the J call TRBJ2-7; D gene uncertain. Looked up from germline, CDR1 is SGHNT and CDR2 is YYREEE (reference sequence). Trimming shortened V by 1 base and J by 5 bases, and 13 bases separated the two germline ends. The CDR3 is 14 amino acids. CDR3 residues: CASSLMTDTHEQYF. CDR3 nucleotide sequence: TGTGCCAGCAGCTTGATGACTGACACCCACGAGCAGTACTTC. Together with reference TRBV5-4 and TRBJ2-7, the CDR3 gives the full variable domain: ETGVTQSPTHLIKTRGQQVTLRCSSQSGHNTVSWYQQALGQGPQFIFQYYREEENGRGNFPPRFSGLQFPNYSSELNVNALELDDSALYLCASSLMTDTHEQYFGPGTRLTVT.

V is TRBV11-1 and J is TRBJ2-2; D is unclear. CDR1 SGHAT and CDR2 FQDESV come from the germline V gene (reference sequence). With 5 bases removed from V and 6 bases from J, the gap between germline ends came to 10 bases. This CDR3 has 13 residues. CDR3 sequence (DNA): TGTGCCAGCAGCACCAGTTTCCCCGGGGAGCTGTTTTTT. This translates into CASSTSFPGELFF.

The chain combines TRBV5-4 with TRBJ2-7, with 11 bases aligning to TRBD1. Germline V gives CDR1 SGHNT, CDR2 YYREEE (reference sequence). This CDR3 has 16 residues. V trimming: 4 bases; J trimming: 3 bases; junction bases outside the gene matches: 9. DNA of the CDR3: TGTGCCAGCAGCGGTCGGACAGGGGGCGACGGCTACGAGCAGTACTTC. Encoded protein: CASSGRTGGDGYEQYF.

This clone came up a few times. The chain joins TRBV19 to TRBJ2-5, with D unresolved. The CDR3 spans 13 residues. Trimming took off 10 bases at V and 5 bases at J, with 17 bases between the two ends. In germline, CDR1 is LNHDA, CDR2 SQIVND (reference sequence). CDR3 coding DNA: TGTGCCACCGCAAACCACCCTGGGGAGACCCAGTACTTC. As protein: CATANHPGETQYF. Full variable domain (outside the CDR3, taken from reference TRBV19 and TRBJ2-5): DGGITQSPKYLFRKEGQNVTLSCEQNLNHDAMYWYRQDPGQGLRLIYYSQIVNDFQKGDIAEGYSVSREKKESFPLTVTSAQKNPTAFYLCATANHPGETQYFGPGTRLLVL.

The J gene is TRBJ2-1, the V gene TRBV7-8; TRBD2 might be the D (7 bases). Germline loops: CDR1 SGHVS, CDR2 FQNEAQ. V was cut by 3 bases and J by 7 bases, with 16 bases left in between. The CDR3 has 15 amino acids. The CDR3 is CASSLRGPGRNEQFF. Written as DNA, the CDR3 is TGTGCCAGCAGCTTGCGGGGGCCGGGTCGTAATGAGCAGTTCTTC.

The chain couples TRBV19 to TRBJ1-1; 10 bases agree with TRBD1. This CDR3 region has 15 residues. The ends lost 7 bases at V and 5 bases at J; junction bases unmatched: 10. Germline V gives CDR1 LNHDA, CDR2 SQIVND (reference sequence). The CDR3 DNA is TGTGCCAGTAATGAGCGACAGGGGGCAAGAACTGAAGCTTTCTTT. As protein: CASNERQGARTEAFF. Together with reference TRBV19 and TRBJ1-1, the CDR3 gives the full variable domain: DGGITQSPKYLFRKEGQNVTLSCEQNLNHDAMYWYRQDPGQGLRLIYYSQIVNDFQKGDIAEGYSVSREKKESFPLTVTSAQKNPTAFYLCASNERQGARTEAFFGQGTRLTVV.

CDR3 in amino acids: CASSPPGGALGEEYF. CDR3 DNA sequence: TGTGCCAGCAGTCCCCCCGGGGGGGCTCTAGGAGAAGAGTACTTC. The chain combines TRBV28 with TRBJ2-7, with 8 bases matching TRBD2. This CDR3 region has 15 residues. Germline V CDR1 and CDR2: MDHEN, SYDVKM. The J segment lost 11 bases and the V segment lost 5 bases, leaving 17 bases of the junction unmatched.

This clone has just one count. This sequence joins TRBV6-6 and TRBJ1-1, with TRBD1 as a possible D gene (5 bases). The V and J ends lost 2 bases and 2 bases respectively, with 9 bases between them. This CDR3 contains 14 residues. The germline CDR1 and CDR2 sequences are MNHNY and SVGAGI (reference sequence). The CDR3 coding sequence is TGTGCCAGCAGTTACCCGGGGGGAAACACTGAAGCTTTCTTT. Translated, it gives CASSYPGGNTEAFF.

This chain joins TRBV7-3 and TRBJ2-7; 9 bases agree with TRBD1. V shed 5 bases and J 6 bases; nucleotides not matched to a gene: 8. Germline V gene lookup returns CDR1 SGHTA and CDR2 FQGTGA. The CDR3 covers 14 residues. CDR3 coding DNA: TGTGCCAGCAGCACCCGACAGGGGGGCGGCGAGCAGTACTTC. It encodes CASSTRQGGGEQYF. Full variable domain (missing parts from reference TRBV7-3 and TRBJ2-7): GAGVSQTPSNKVTEKGKYVELRCDPISGHTALYWYRQSLGQGPEFLIYFQGTGAADDSGLPNDRFFAVRPEGSVSTLKIQRTERGDSAVYLCASSTRQGGGEQYFGPGTRLTVT.

This chain links TRBV7-9 with TRBJ2-7; 7 nucleotides line up with TRBD1. The CDR3 is 15 amino acids. Trimming took 5 bases from V and 0 from J; bases not matched to a gene: 7. The V gene's germline CDR1 is SEHNR and CDR2 FQNEAQ (reference sequence). CDR3 nucleotides: TGTGCCAGCAGCCAAAAACAGGGGCTCTCCTACGAGCAGTACTTC. It translates to CASSQKQGLSYEQYF.

DNA of the CDR3: TGTGCCAGTAGTATGGGGTACAGAGATACGCAGTATTTT. As protein: CASSMGYRDTQYF. The chain recombines TRBV19 with TRBJ2-3; D is unclear. Looked up from germline, CDR1 is LNHDA and CDR2 is SQIVND (reference sequence). V lost 3 bases to trimming and J lost 5 bases, with 9 bases between them. The CDR3 sequence is 13 residues long.